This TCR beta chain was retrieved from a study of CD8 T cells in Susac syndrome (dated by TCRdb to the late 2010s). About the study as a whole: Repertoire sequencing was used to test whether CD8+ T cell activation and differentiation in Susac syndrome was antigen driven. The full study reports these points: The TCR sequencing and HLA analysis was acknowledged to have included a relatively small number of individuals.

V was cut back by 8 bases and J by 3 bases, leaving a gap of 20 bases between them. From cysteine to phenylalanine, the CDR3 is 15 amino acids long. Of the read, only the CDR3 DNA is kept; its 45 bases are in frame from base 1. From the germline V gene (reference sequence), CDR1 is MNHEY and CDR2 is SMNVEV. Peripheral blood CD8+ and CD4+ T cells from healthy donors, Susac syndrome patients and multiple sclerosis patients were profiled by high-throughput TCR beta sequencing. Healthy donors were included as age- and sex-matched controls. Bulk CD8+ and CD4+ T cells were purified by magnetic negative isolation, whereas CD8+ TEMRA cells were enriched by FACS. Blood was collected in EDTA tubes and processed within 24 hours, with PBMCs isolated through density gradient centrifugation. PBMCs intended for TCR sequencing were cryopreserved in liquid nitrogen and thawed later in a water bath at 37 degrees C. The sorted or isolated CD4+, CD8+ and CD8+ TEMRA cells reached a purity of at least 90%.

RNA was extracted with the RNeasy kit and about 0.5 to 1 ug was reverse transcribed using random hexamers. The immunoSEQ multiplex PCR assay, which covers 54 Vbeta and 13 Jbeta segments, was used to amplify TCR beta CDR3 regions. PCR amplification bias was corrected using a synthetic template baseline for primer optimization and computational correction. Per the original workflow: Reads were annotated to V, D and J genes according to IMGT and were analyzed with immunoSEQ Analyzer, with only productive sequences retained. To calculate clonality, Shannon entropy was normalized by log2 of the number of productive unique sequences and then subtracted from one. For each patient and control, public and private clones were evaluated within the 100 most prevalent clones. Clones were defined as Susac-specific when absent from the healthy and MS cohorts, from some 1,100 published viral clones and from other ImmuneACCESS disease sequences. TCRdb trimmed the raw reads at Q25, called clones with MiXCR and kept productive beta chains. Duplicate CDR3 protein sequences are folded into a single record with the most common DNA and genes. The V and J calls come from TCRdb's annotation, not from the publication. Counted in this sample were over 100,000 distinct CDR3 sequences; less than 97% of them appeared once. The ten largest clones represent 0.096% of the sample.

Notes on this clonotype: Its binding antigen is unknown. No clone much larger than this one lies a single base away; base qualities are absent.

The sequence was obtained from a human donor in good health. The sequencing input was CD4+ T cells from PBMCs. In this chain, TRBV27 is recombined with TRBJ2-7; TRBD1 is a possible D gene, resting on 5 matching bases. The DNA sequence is TGTGCCAGCGGGGCGATAGTCGCTAAGAACTACGAGCAGTACTTC. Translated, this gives CASGAIVAKNYEQYF.